This TCR beta chain emerged from a study of Ad26.COV2.S vaccination and SARS-CoV-2 variants. Study-level points and caveats: Comparability of non-spike TCR breadth was observed across vaccine and placebo recipients. TCR breadth and depth analyses may have underestimated total T cell responses. Vaccinees showed greater spike-specific TCR breadth than placebo recipients.

Clones were read by immunoSEQ multiplex PCR, and TCRdb kept only the in-frame ones, dropping some. The table lists 300,000 to 450,000 clones, 92% of them singletons. This CDR3 is built from 16 residues. The V gene's germline CDR1 is LNHDA and CDR2 SQIVND (reference sequence). V was pared by 3 bases and J by 7 bases, with 21 bases between. Notes on this clone: Its antigen is undetermined.

The sequence was collected from a human donor who had recovered from COVID-19. V and J are TRBV19 and TRBJ1-2; perhaps TRBD1 as D (5 bases). The starting material was peripheral blood, obtained after recovery from COVID-19. CDR3 sequence (DNA): TGTGCCAGTAGTATGTCCGGGACGAATAAACATGCTGGCTACACCTTC. It encodes CASSMSGTNKHAGYTF.